The 9 T cell receptor beta chains below were found in one sample sequenced in a study of blood T cells in healthy people across ages. It was with a sample-barcoded 5' primer and a J-beta primer mix that a second PCR of roughly 7 to 12 cycles was run. One entry per CDR3 protein, called by TCRdb with MiXCR from the 5' RACE reads. The sample lists 900,000 to 950,000 distinct CDR3 sequences, about 27% occurring once. The sample was also linked to a second study, of T cells of mothers and their children.

Sequencing was done on a sample of blood. Receptors were obtained from a middle-aged woman in good health.

In regard to this clonotype: Relative to the germline gene, one junction end is altered; a read error may explain this. V is TRBV9 and J is TRBJ1-2; 8 nucleotides match TRBD1. CDR1 and CDR2 (germline): SGDLS, YYNGEE. The CDR3 runs 15 residues. This CDR3 reads CAGSVDVTGVYGYTF. CDR3 sequence (DNA): TGTGCCGGCAGCGTAGATGTGACAGGGGTCTATGGCTACACCTTC.

Only a few counts were recorded for this clonotype. The chain combines TRBV20-1 with TRBJ2-3, with TRBD2 matching over 8 bases. With 3 bases clipped from V and 2 bases from J, the junction kept 13 bases outside the gene matches. The CDR3 extends over 17 amino acids. Germline CDR1 and CDR2: DFQATT and SNEGSKA (reference sequence). The CDR3 nucleotides read TGCAGTGCTAGGGGAGGGACTGGCGGGGGGCCCACAGATACGCAGTATTTT. Protein product: CSARGGTGGGPTDTQYF.

This clonotype was observed at least ten times. The chain employs TRBV7-2 and TRBJ2-1; perhaps TRBD2 as D (6 bases). From germline, CDR1 is SGHTA and CDR2 FQGNSA. This CDR3 comprises 17 residues. Trimming stripped 1 base from V and 14 bases from J, with 27 bases between. In DNA form, the CDR3 reads TGTGCCAGCAGCTTAGTCTCAGTATACGGGGGATCTCACTCTAAGTTCTTC. Protein: CASSLVSVYGGSHSKFF.

The rearrangement joins TRBV19 to TRBJ2-2; D might be TRBD1 (5 bases). Germline V gene lookup returns CDR1 LNHDA and CDR2 SQIVND (reference sequence). Trimming shortened V by 3 bases and J by 1 base, and 12 bases separated the two germline ends. This CDR3 is built from 16 residues. The CDR3 here is CASSMDRQGNTGELFF. The CDR3, as DNA: TGTGCCAGTAGTATGGACCGCCAGGGGAACACCGGGGAGCTGTTTTTT.

V is TRBV9 and J is TRBJ2-5; D perhaps matches TRBD1 (6 bases). The J call is in doubt because the DNA end fits TRBJ2-7 better. The CDR3 extends over 13 amino acids. In germline, CDR1 is SGDLS, CDR2 YYNGEE. The CDR3: CASSGQVDYEQYF. CDR3 nucleotides: TGTGCCAGCAGCGGACAGGTAGACTACGAGCAGTACTTC.

There are a few counts of this clonotype. The CDR3 is CSARQGTYNEQYF. The CDR3 DNA is TGCAGTGCCAGACAGGGGACCTACAATGAGCAGTACTTC. The rearrangement joins TRBV20-1 to TRBJ2-1; 8 bases are a match to TRBD1. The J call may be wrong; the DNA end is better matched by TRBJ2-7. Germline loops: CDR1 DFQATT, CDR2 SNEGSKA (reference sequence). The CDR3 is 13 amino acids.

This rearrangement joins TRBV25-1 to TRBJ1-2, with no clear D. V dropped 2 bases and J dropped 0 bases, with 10 bases sitting between them. The CDR3 has 15 amino acids. Germline loops: CDR1 MGHDK, CDR2 SYGVNS. DNA for the CDR3: TGTGCCAGCAGTGAACCGGCAGGTTCTAACTATGGCTACACCTTC. It encodes CASSEPAGSNYGYTF.

This clonotype appeared many times. This chain joins TRBV7-9 and TRBJ2-7; possibly TRBD2 for D (6 bases). CDR1 and CDR2 (germline): SEHNR, FQNEAQ (reference sequence). The germline V and J ends were trimmed by 7 bases and 2 bases, with 15 bases remaining between them. The CDR3 extends over 14 amino acids. The CDR3 is CASTNGGSTYEQYF. CDR3 DNA: TGTGCCAGCACCAATGGGGGGTCCACCTACGAGCAGTACTTC. Variable domain in full (rest from reference TRBV7-9 and TRBJ2-7): DTGVSQNPRHKITKRGQNVTFRCDPISEHNRLYWYRQTLGQGPEFLTYFQNEAQLEKSRLLSDRFSAERPKGSFSTLEIQRTEQGDSAMYLCASTNGGSTYEQYFGPGTRLTVT.

This clonotype is labeled as medium-sized. The genes are TRBV20-1 and TRBJ2-1, with 12 bases matching TRBD2. With 2 bases clipped from V and 5 bases from J, the junction kept 4 bases outside the gene matches. CDR1 is DFQATT, CDR2 SNEGSKA, per germline (reference sequence). The CDR3 runs to 15 residues. This chain's CDR3 is CSARKRLAGDNEQFF. The CDR3, as DNA: TGCAGTGCTAGAAAAAGACTAGCGGGGGACAATGAGCAGTTCTTC.